This T cell receptor beta chain is from a study of a mutant IDH1 vaccine in newly diagnosed glioma. Across the study: There were approximately 62% males and around 38% females among treated patients, whose mean age was about 40 years. Earlier therapy was either radiotherapy, temozolomide, or both, and most got both. General observations from the study: Among all patients, vaccine-induced immune responses occurred in approximately 93%.

This clone has a single count. Antigen unknown. The method was immunoSEQ multiplex PCR; TCRdb's version includes in-frame clones alone and lacks a portion of them. The sample consists of roughly 120,000 clones, 85% to 90% of them appearing once. The time point: week 11, during vaccination. Topical imiquimod was applied with each vaccine dose, which held 300 ug of mutant IDH1 20-mer peptide. The material was PBMCs, obtained from a glioma patient whose treatment included an IDH1 peptide vaccine. The receptor was isolated from a woman between 45 and 60 years old with glioma.

CDR3 sequence: CASSQDGYRNSGNTIYF. For the CDR3, the DNA is TGCGCCAGCAGCCAAGATGGGTACAGAAACTCTGGAAACACCATATATTTT. The J gene is TRBJ1-3, the V gene TRBV4-1; D unclear. V was cut by 0 bases and J by 0 bases, with 12 bases left in between. The length of the CDR3 is 17 residues. From germline, CDR1 is MGHRA and CDR2 YSYEKL.